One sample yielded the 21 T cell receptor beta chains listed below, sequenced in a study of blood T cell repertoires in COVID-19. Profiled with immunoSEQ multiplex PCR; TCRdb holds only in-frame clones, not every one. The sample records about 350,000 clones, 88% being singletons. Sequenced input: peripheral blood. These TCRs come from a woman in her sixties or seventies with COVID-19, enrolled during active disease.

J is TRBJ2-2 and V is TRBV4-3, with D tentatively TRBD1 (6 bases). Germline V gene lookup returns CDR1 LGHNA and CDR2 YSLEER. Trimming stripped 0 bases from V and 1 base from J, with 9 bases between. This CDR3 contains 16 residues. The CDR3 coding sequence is TGCGCCAGCAGCCAAGAAATACAGGGGAACACCGGGGAGCTGTTTTTT. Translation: CASSQEIQGNTGELFF.

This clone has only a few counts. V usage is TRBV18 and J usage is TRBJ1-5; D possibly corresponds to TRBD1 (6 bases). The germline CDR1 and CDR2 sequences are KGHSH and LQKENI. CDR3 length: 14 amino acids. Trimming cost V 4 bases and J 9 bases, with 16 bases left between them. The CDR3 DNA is TGTGCCAGCTCACTCGACAGGTCCCGAGGGCCCCAGCATTTT. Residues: CASSLDRSRGPQHF.

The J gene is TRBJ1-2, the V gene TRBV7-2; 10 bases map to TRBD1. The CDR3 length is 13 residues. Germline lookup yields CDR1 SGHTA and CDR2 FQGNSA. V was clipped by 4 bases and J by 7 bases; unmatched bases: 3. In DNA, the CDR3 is TGTGCCAGCAGCTCCGGACAGGGGGGTGGCTACACCTTC. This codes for CASSSGQGGGYTF.

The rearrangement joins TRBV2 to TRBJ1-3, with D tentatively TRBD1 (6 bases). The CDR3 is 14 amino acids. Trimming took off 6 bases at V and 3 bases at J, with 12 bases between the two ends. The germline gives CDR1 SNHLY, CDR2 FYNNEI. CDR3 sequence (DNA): TGTGCCAGCAGGACAGGCGGTGGTGGAAACACCATATATTTT. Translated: CASRTGGGGNTIYF.

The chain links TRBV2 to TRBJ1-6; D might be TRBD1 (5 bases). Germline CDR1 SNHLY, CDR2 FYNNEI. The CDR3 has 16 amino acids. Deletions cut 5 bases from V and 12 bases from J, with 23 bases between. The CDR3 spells CASSIGGAGLGEPLHF. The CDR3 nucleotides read TGTGCCAGCAGTATCGGCGGGGCGGGTCTGGGTGAACCCCTCCACTTT. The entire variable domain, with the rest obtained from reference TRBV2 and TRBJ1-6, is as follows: EPEVTQTPSHQVTQMGQEVILRCVPISNHLYFYWYRQILGQKVEFLVSFYNNEISEKSEIFDDQFSVERPDGSNFTLKIRSTKLEDSAMYFCASSIGGAGLGEPLHFGNGTRLTVT.

In nucleotides, the CDR3 is TGTGCCACCAGTCCGACCGGACTAAACACTGAAGCTTTCTTT. This translates into CATSPTGLNTEAFF. The V and J genes are TRBV24-1 and TRBJ1-1; no clear D gene. The V end was cut by 6 bases, the J end by 2 bases, with 12 bases between. The CDR3 consists of 14 residues. In germline, CDR1 is KGHDR, CDR2 SFDVKD.

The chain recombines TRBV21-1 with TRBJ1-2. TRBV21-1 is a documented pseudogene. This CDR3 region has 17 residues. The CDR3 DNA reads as TGTGCCAGCCGAGGGGGGGGCTGTATTACCGCTAACTATGGCTACACCTTC. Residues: CASRGGGCITANYGYTF.

The CDR3 loop is CASSEFMYNEQFF. In DNA, the CDR3 is TGCGCCAGCAGTGAGTTTATGTACAATGAGCAGTTCTTC. The chain links TRBV10-2 to TRBJ2-1; D remains unclear. Per the germline V gene, CDR1 is WSHSY and CDR2 is SAAADI. With 1 base removed from V and 4 bases from J, the gap between germline ends came to 5 bases. This CDR3 has 13 residues.

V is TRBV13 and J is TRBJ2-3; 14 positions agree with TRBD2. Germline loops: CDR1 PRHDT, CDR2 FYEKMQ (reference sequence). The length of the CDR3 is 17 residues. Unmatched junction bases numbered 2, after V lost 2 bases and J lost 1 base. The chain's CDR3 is CASSLRLAGGGTDTQYF. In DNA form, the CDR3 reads TGTGCCAGCAGCTTACGACTAGCGGGGGGGGGCACAGATACGCAGTATTTT.

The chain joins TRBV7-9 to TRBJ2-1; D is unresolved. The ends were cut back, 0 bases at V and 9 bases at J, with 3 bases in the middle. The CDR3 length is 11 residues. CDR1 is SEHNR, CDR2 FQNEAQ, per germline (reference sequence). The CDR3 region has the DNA TGTGCCAGCAGCTTAGCTAGTGAGCAGTTCTTC. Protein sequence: CASSLASEQFF.

The DNA of the CDR3 is TGTGCCAGCAGTATGGTGGGGGGGGCCGATGAGCAGTTCTTC. Protein product: CASSMVGGADEQFF. The chain uses TRBV2 and TRBJ2-1; tentatively, D is TRBD2 (7 bases). This CDR3 is 14 amino acids long. Germline CDR1 SNHLY, CDR2 FYNNEI. V shed 5 bases and J shed 8 bases, with 16 bases lying between them.

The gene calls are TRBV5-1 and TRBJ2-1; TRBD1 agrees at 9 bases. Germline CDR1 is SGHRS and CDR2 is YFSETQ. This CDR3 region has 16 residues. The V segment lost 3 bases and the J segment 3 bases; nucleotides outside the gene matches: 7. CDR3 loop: CASSSTGGSFYNEQFF. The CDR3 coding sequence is TGCGCCAGCAGCTCCACAGGGGGCTCTTTCTACAATGAGCAGTTCTTC.

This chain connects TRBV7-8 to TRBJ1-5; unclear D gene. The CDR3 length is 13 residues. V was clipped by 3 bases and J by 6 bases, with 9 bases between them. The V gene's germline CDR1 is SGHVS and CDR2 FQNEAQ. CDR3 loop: CASSLSRGQPQHF. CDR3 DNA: TGTGCCAGCAGCTTGAGCCGAGGTCAGCCCCAGCATTTT. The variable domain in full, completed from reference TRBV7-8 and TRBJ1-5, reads GAGVSQSPRYKVAKRGQDVALRCDPISGHVSLFWYQQALGQGPEFLTYFQNEAQLDKSGLPSDRFFAERPEGSVSTLKIQRTQQEDSAVYLCASSLSRGQPQHFGDGTRLSIL.

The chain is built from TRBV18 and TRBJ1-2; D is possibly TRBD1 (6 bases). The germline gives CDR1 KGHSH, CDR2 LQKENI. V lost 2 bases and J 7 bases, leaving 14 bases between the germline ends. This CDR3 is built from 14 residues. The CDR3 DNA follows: TGTGCCAGCTCACCAAACAGGGATGGAAGTGGCTACACCTTC. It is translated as CASSPNRDGSGYTF.

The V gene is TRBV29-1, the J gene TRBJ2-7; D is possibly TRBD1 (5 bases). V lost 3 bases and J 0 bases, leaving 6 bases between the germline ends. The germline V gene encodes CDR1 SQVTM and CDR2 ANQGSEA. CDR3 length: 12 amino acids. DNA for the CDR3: TGCAGCGTTGAGACAGTCTCCTACGAGCAGTACTTC. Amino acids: CSVETVSYEQYF.

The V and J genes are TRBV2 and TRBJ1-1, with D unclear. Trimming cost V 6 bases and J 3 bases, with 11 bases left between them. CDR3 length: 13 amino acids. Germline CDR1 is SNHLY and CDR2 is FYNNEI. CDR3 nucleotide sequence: TGTGCCAGCAGGACTGAGGTAGACACTGAAGCTTTCTTT. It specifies CASRTEVDTEAFF.

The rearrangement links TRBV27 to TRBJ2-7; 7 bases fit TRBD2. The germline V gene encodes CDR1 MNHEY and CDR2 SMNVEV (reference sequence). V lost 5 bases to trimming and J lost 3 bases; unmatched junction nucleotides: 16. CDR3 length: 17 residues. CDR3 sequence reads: CASSRLSGGGENYEQYF. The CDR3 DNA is TGTGCCAGCAGTAGACTGAGTGGGGGGGGTGAAAACTACGAGCAGTACTTC.

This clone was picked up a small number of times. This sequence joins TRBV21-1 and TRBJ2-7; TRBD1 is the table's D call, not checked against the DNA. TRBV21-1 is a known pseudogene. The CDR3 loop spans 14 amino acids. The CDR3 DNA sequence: TGTGCCAGCAGCTCAGCGCAGGGTTTTTACGAGCAGTACTTC. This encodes CASSSAQGFYEQYF.

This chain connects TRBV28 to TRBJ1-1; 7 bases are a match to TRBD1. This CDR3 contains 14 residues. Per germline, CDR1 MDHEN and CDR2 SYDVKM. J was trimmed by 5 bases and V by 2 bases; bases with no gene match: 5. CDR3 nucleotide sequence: TGTGCCAGCAGTTTACTGGACAGGTTGACTGAAGCTTTCTTT. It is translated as CASSLLDRLTEAFF. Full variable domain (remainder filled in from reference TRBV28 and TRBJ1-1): DVKVTQSSRYLVKRTGEKVFLECVQDMDHENMFWYRQDPGLGLRLIYFSYDVKMKEKGDIPEGYSVSREKKERFSLILESASTNQTSMYLCASSLLDRLTEAFFGQGTRLTVV.

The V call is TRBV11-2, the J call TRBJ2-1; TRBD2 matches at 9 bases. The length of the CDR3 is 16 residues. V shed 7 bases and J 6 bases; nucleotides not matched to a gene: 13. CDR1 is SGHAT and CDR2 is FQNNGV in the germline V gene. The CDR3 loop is CASTLNIGTSINEQFF. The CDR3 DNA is TGTGCCAGCACCCTTAATATCGGGACTAGCATCAATGAGCAGTTCTTC.

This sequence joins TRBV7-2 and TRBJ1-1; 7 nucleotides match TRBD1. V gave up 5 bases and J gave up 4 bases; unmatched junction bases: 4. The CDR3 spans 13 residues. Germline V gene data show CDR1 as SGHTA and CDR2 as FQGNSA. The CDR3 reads CASSRQGGTEAFF. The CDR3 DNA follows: TGTGCCAGCAGCAGACAGGGAGGCACTGAAGCTTTCTTT.